This T cell receptor (beta chain) comes out of a study of T cells after yellow fever vaccination. Template switching by 5'RACE produced TCR cDNA, adding a universal primer site and UMIs. Via MiXCR, TCRdb re-called the 5' RACE reads, giving one row per CDR3 protein. The repertoire holds fewer than 350,000 distinct CDR3 sequences, with around 4.5% as singletons. Study-level points and caveats: Sorted repertoires could include abundant contaminating clonotypes from bulk cells. Detected again after the booster were most primary-vaccination clones, at 96% CD4 and more than 70% CD8. CD4 and CD8 compartments shared a small share of clonotypes, likely from convergent recombination.

Concerning this clonotype: The target antigen is unknown.

The source of this sequence is a man between 18 and 29 years old who received the YFV17D yellow fever vaccine. The material was PBMCs, obtained 15 days after the yellow fever booster vaccination.

The CDR3 region has the DNA TGCGCCAGCAGCCAAGACGGCAAAAACATTCAGTACTTC. This codes for CASSQDGKNIQYF. The chain combines TRBV4-3 with TRBJ2-4; D uncertain. The CDR3 has 13 amino acids. Trimming shortened V by 0 bases and J by 3 bases, and 3 bases separated the two germline ends. Germline loops: CDR1 LGHNA, CDR2 YSLEER.